This T cell receptor beta chain was identified in a study of cytomegalovirus exposure and HLA in healthy donors. Primers for the PCR totalled 60 Vbeta and 13 Jbeta. TCRdb's copy holds only in-frame clones and misses some; the assay was immunoSEQ multiplex PCR. The sample includes about 110,000 clones, 75% of them seen just once. The CDR3 is 15 residues long. CDR1 is MDHEN and CDR2 is SYDVKM in the germline V gene. Trimming shortened V by 1 base and J by 1 base, and 8 bases separated the two germline ends. The chain joins TRBV28 to TRBJ1-3, with a tentative D call TRBD1 (6 bases). The receptor was derived from a male donor in good health and CMV-seropositive. The specimen was PBMCs. This chain's CDR3 is CASSLYRDSGNTIYF. The CDR3 DNA is TGTGCCAGCAGTTTATACAGGGATTCTGGAAACACCATATATTTT. Looking up the rest from reference TRBV28 and TRBJ1-3 gives the full variable domain: DVKVTQSSRYLVKRTGEKVFLECVQDMDHENMFWYRQDPGLGLRLIYFSYDVKMKEKGDIPEGYSVSREKKERFSLILESASTNQTSMYLCASSLYRDSGNTIYFGEGSWLTVV.